These 14 T cell receptor beta chains were sequenced from one sample in a study of blood T cell repertoires in COVID-19. TCRdb keeps only in-frame clones here, not all; method: immunoSEQ multiplex PCR. The table lists some 110,000 clones, approximately 83% of them singletons, with about 3.6% in the top ten. Material: peripheral blood. The receptor set was obtained from a woman older than 75 with active or convalescent COVID-19.

V and J are TRBV11-2 and TRBJ2-7; D is unresolved. CDR3 length: 12 residues. Trimming cost V 4 bases and J 3 bases, with 7 bases left between them. Per the germline V gene, CDR1 is SGHAT and CDR2 is FQNNGV. Here the CDR3 reads CASSWNSYEQYF. DNA for the CDR3: TGTGCCAGCAGCTGGAACAGCTACGAGCAGTACTTC.

A few counts support this clone. The chain is built from TRBV10-3 and TRBJ2-7, with 9 bases matching TRBD1. The ends lost 11 bases at V and 6 bases at J; junction bases unmatched: 11. The CDR3 has 13 amino acids. CDR1 and CDR2 (germline): ENHRY, SYGVKD. The CDR3 region has the DNA TGTGCCTCGTCCCGGGACAGGGTCACCGAGCAGTACTTC. This codes for CASSRDRVTEQYF.

The gene calls are TRBV5-1 and TRBJ2-7, with TRBD1 as a possible D gene (5 bases). The CDR3 covers 14 residues. Germline CDR1 is SGHRS and CDR2 is YFSETQ. The V gene lost 3 bases and the J gene lost 9 bases, with 19 bases spanning the gap. CDR3 amino acids: CASSSFGQGDGQYF. The CDR3 coding sequence is TGCGCCAGCAGCTCGTTCGGACAAGGGGATGGGCAGTACTTC. Full variable domain (remainder filled in from reference TRBV5-1 and TRBJ2-7): KAGVTQTPRYLIKTRGQQVTLSCSPISGHRSVSWYQQTPGQGLQFLFEYFSETQRNKGNFPGRFSGRQFSNSRSEMNVSTLELGDSALYLCASSSFGQGDGQYFGPGTRLTVT.

The chain has TRBV11-2 and TRBJ2-7; tentatively, D is TRBD2 (6 bases). Germline loops: CDR1 SGHAT, CDR2 FQNNGV. V was trimmed by 5 bases and J by 6 bases, leaving 17 bases between them. The CDR3 spans 14 residues. CDR3 sequence: CASSTRLVSPEQYF. CDR3 DNA sequence: TGTGCCAGCAGCACCAGACTAGTATCTCCCGAGCAGTACTTC. Based on the CDR3 plus reference TRBV11-2 and TRBJ2-7, the full variable domain is EAGVAQSPRYKIIEKRQSVAFWCNPISGHATLYWYQQILGQGPKLLIQFQNNGVVDDSQLPKDRFSAERLKGVDSTLKIQPAKLEDSAVYLCASSTRLVSPEQYFGPGTRLTVT.

The chain couples TRBV18 to TRBJ1-1; D uncertain. The germline V and J ends were trimmed by 2 bases and 8 bases, with 9 bases remaining between them. Germline V lookup: CDR1 KGHSH, CDR2 LQKENI. The CDR3 runs to 12 residues. CDR3 region: CASSPVRAEAFF. The CDR3 DNA follows: TGTGCCAGCTCACCAGTTCGAGCGGAAGCTTTCTTT.

The chain joins TRBV6-5 to TRBJ1-6; D is uncertain. The CDR3 consists of 13 residues. Trimming took off 10 bases at V and 11 bases at J, with 18 bases between the two ends. From germline, CDR1 is MNHEY and CDR2 SVGAGI. Here the CDR3 DNA reads TGTGCCAACGGAGCACCCGGGAGCCCACCCCTCCACTTT. This encodes CANGAPGSPPLHF.

The chain uses TRBV7-9 and TRBJ2-1; the D gene is possibly TRBD2 (5 bases). Germline V CDR1 and CDR2: SEHNR, FQNEAQ (reference sequence). Trimming took off 8 bases at V and 12 bases at J, with 14 bases between the two ends. The CDR3 is 11 amino acids. The CDR3 nucleotides read TGTGCCAGCTCCGGGGAATTCGGGCAGTTCTTC. It is translated as CASSGEFGQFF.

The V call is TRBV28, the J call TRBJ2-2; maybe TRBD2 (7 bases). This CDR3 has 14 amino acids. Trimming pared 3 bases from V and 4 bases from J, leaving 9 bases between. Germline V gene sequence: CDR1 MDHEN, CDR2 SYDVKM. CDR3 coding DNA: TGTGCCAGCAGTTTGGGGGGGGCCACCGGGGAGCTGTTTTTT. Its translation is CASSLGGATGELFF.

Only one count was recorded for this clone. This sequence joins TRBV7-2 and TRBJ2-7; 8 nucleotides line up with TRBD1. V was pared by 6 bases and J by 3 bases, with 16 bases of the junction left unmatched. The CDR3 contains 17 residues. Germline assignment: CDR1 SGHTA and CDR2 FQGNSA. CDR3 in DNA: TGTGCCAGCAGGCGGGGCAGATCGGCACAGGGGGGCTACGAGCAGTACTTC. Its translation is CASRRGRSAQGGYEQYF.

The chain combines TRBV20-1 with TRBJ2-3; no reliable D call. Germline V CDR1 and CDR2: DFQATT, SNEGSKA (reference sequence). The V gene lost 3 bases and the J gene lost 9 bases, with 7 bases spanning the gap. CDR3 length: 10 residues. CDR3 DNA sequence: TGCAGTGCTAGTTTCGAGACGCAGTATTTT. Translated, it gives CSASFETQYF.

This rearrangement joins TRBV28 to TRBJ2-5, with a tentative D call TRBD1 (6 bases). Trimming removed 5 bases at V and 2 bases at J, with 15 bases between. The germline V gene has CDR1 MDHEN and CDR2 SYDVKM. This CDR3 region has 15 residues. Here the CDR3 DNA reads TGTGCCAGCAGTCCCCCGACCGGACAGCAAGAGACCCAGTACTTC. Its protein is CASSPPTGQQETQYF.

In DNA, the CDR3 is TGTGCCTGGACTAGCGGGCTTTCCTACGAGCAGTACTTC. Protein product: CAWTSGLSYEQYF. The rearrangement links TRBV30 to TRBJ2-7; 8 nucleotides line up with TRBD2. Per the germline V gene, CDR1 is GTSNPN and CDR2 is SVGIG (reference sequence). The CDR3 has 13 residues. Trimming removed 4 bases from V and 1 base from J; junction bases left unmatched: 3.

The chain links TRBV5-6 to TRBJ1-5, with D hard to call. Trimming stripped 0 bases from V and 11 bases from J, with 12 bases between. The CDR3 is 13 residues long. Germline-derived CDR1 and CDR2 are SGHDT and YYEEEE. The CDR3 bases are TGTGCCAGCAGCTTGGCCGAGTCGAGGGCCCAGCATTTT. Translation: CASSLAESRAQHF.

The chain couples TRBV30 to TRBJ1-3; D is unclear. V lost 0 bases and J lost 3, with 9 bases in between. Germline CDR1 is GTSNPN and CDR2 is SVGIG (reference sequence). The CDR3 is made up of 14 amino acids. The CDR3 spells CAWSVPGFGNTIYF. The CDR3, as DNA: TGTGCCTGGAGTGTACCGGGATTTGGAAACACCATATATTTT.